The sequence of this TCR beta chain was determined in a study of blood T cell repertoires in COVID-19. As for the study in general: The origin of the acute and convalescent COVID-19 samples was the United States, Italy and Spain.

Repertoires were generated with immunoSEQ multiplex PCR, while TCRdb's copy carries only in-frame clones and drops some. The data show some 150,000 clones, 87% seen once. V dropped 5 bases and J dropped 7; count of bases not matched to a gene: 11. The CDR3 runs 16 residues. From germline, CDR1 is SGHTA and CDR2 FQGNSA. The rearrangement links TRBV7-2 to TRBJ1-4; 9 nucleotides align to TRBD1. The sequence was collected from a middle-aged woman with acute or convalescent COVID-19. The sample taken for sequencing was peripheral blood. DNA of the CDR3: TGTGCCAGCAGCCCCCTATGGACAGGGGAAGTTGAAAAACTGTTTTTT. Protein sequence: CASSPLWTGEVEKLFF.